These 32 T cell receptor beta chains were sequenced from one sample in a study of identical twins. TCRdb used MiXCR to reprocess the 5' RACE reads, holding one entry per CDR3 protein. The data show 550,000 to 700,000 distinct CDR3 sequences, with 21% seen just once and more than 4% held by the top ten. The same specimen was also included in a second study, on T cells expressing NK-cell markers.

The sample was PBMCs. Receptor source: a young woman in good health.

This clonotype was picked up many times. The V gene is TRBV20-1, the J gene TRBJ1-4, with no clear D. Looked up from germline, CDR1 is DFQATT and CDR2 is SNEGSKA (reference sequence). This CDR3 region has 13 residues. V dropped 1 base and J dropped 8 bases, with 11 bases sitting between them. Here the CDR3 reads CSARVTVGEKLFF. CDR3 DNA: TGCAGTGCTAGAGTTACGGTCGGGGAAAAACTGTTTTTT.

The table lists this clonotype with a few counts. The V and J genes are TRBV6-5 and TRBJ1-3, with D uncertain. Trimming cost V 0 bases and J 0 bases, with 6 bases left between them. The germline gives CDR1 MNHEY, CDR2 SVGAGI. This CDR3 is built from 15 residues. CDR3 protein: CASSYSLSSGNTIYF. The DNA for the CDR3 is TGTGCCAGCAGTTACTCCCTGAGCTCTGGAAACACCATATATTTT.

The gene calls are TRBV16 and TRBJ2-7; D gene ambiguous. V shed 2 bases and J shed 2 bases, with 10 bases lying between them. The V gene's germline CDR1 is KGHSY and CDR2 FQNENV. This CDR3 region has 14 residues. For the CDR3, the DNA is TGTGCCAGCAGCCAAGTCCACCCTGCCTACGAGCAGTACTTC. As protein: CASSQVHPAYEQYF. Full variable domain (remainder filled in from reference TRBV16 and TRBJ2-7): GEEVAQTPKHLVRGEGQKAKLYCAPIKGHSYVFWYQQVLKNEFKFLISFQNENVFDETGMPKERFSAKCLPNSPCSLEIQATKLEDSAVYFCASSQVHPAYEQYFGPGTRLTVT.

The chain couples TRBV10-3 to TRBJ2-3; D uncertain. The CDR3 consists of 13 residues. Germline CDR1 is ENHRY and CDR2 is SYGVKD. Trimming stripped 4 bases from V and 4 bases from J, with 9 bases between. The CDR3 protein is CAISVGSSDTQYF. CDR3 bases: TGTGCCATCAGTGTTGGGTCCTCAGATACGCAGTATTTT.

This clonotype came up a few times. The V call is TRBV20-1, the J call TRBJ2-1; 7 bases agree with TRBD2. V was clipped by 8 bases and J by 10 bases; unmatched bases: 8. CDR3 length: 11 amino acids. Looked up from germline, CDR1 is DFQATT and CDR2 is SNEGSKA (reference sequence). CDR3 DNA sequence: TGCAGTTGCCCAGCGGGGAACGAGCAGTTCTTC. It encodes CSCPAGNEQFF.

This clonotype was picked up a small number of times. V gene TRBV6-4 combines with J gene TRBJ1-5; D unclear. The CDR3 has 13 residues. Between the trimmed V and J ends, which lost 6 bases and 0 bases, there was a span of 6 bases. From germline, CDR1 is MRHNA and CDR2 SNTAGT. The CDR3 protein is CASSRYSNQPQHF. The CDR3 nucleotides are TGTGCCAGCAGCAGATATAGCAATCAGCCCCAGCATTTT.

A remark on this clonotype: At one end the junction does not follow the germline gene, possibly because of a read error. The gene calls are TRBV6-2 or TRBV6-3 and TRBJ2-7; D remains unclear. In germline, CDR1 is MNHEY, CDR2 SVGEGT. The CDR3 covers 11 residues. CDR3 region: CASTDGYVQYF. CDR3 in DNA: TGTGCCAGCACCGACGGCTACGTGCAGTACTTC.

This chain joins TRBV9 and TRBJ2-3; 12 nucleotides match TRBD1. This CDR3 is 17 amino acids long. The V gene end was trimmed by 2 bases and the J gene end by 5 bases; junction bases not matched to a gene: 9. CDR1 and CDR2 from the germline V gene are SGDLS and YYNGEE. The CDR3 sequence: CASSVGPGQGAEDTQYF. CDR3 DNA sequence: TGTGCCAGCAGCGTGGGTCCGGGACAGGGGGCAGAAGATACGCAGTATTTT. The complete variable domain, with remaining parts taken from reference TRBV9 and TRBJ2-3, reads DSGVTQTPKHLITATGQRVTLRCSPRSGDLSVYWYQQSLDQGLQFLIQYYNGEERAKGNILERFSAQQFPDLHSELNLSSLELGDSALYFCASSVGPGQGAEDTQYFGPGTRLTVL.

This clonotype was seen many times. The V and J genes are TRBV5-6 and TRBJ2-7, with TRBD1 matching 10 bases. The germline V gene encodes CDR1 SGHDT and CDR2 YYEEEE. The CDR3 extends over 17 amino acids. The V and J ends lost 3 bases and 1 base, in that order; junction bases with no gene match: 10. Here the CDR3 DNA reads TGTGCCAGCAGCTGGCAATTTGGGGACAGGGGTTCCTACGAGCAGTACTTC. This translates into CASSWQFGDRGSYEQYF.

The V gene is TRBV9, the J gene TRBJ2-5; the D is unclear. The CDR3 contains 15 residues. V lost 4 bases to trimming and J lost 1 base, with 14 bases between them. Germline V gene lookup returns CDR1 SGDLS and CDR2 YYNGEE. CDR3 in DNA: TGTGCCAGCAGCCCACCCTCCACAGTCCAAGAGACCCAGTACTTC. This encodes CASSPPSTVQETQYF.

The chain couples TRBV30 to TRBJ1-2; D unclear. Germline CDR1 reads GTSNPN; CDR2 reads SVGIG (reference sequence). With 0 bases removed from V and 6 bases from J, the gap between germline ends came to 8 bases. The CDR3 extends over 12 amino acids. CDR3 DNA sequence: TGTGCCTGGAGTGTTTACGGAGATGGCTACACCTTC. Translation gives CAWSVYGDGYTF. The variable domain in full, completed from reference TRBV30 and TRBJ1-2, reads SQTIHQWPATLVQPVGSPLSLECTVEGTSNPNLYWYRQAAGRGLQLLFYSVGIGQISSEVPQNLSASRPQDRQFILSSKKLLLSDSGFYLCAWSVYGDGYTFGSGTRLTVV.

This clonotype showed up just a few times. The CDR3 nucleotides are TGTGCCAGCAGTCTGCGTGCGGACAGGCGCACAGATACGCAGTATTTT. This encodes CASSLRADRRTDTQYF. This chain connects TRBV6-1 to TRBJ2-3; TRBD1 matches at 7 bases. The CDR3 is made up of 16 amino acids. Trimming took 5 bases from V and 1 from J; bases not matched to a gene: 9. Germline-derived CDR1 and CDR2 are MNHNS and SASEGT.

The chain combines TRBV18 with TRBJ2-1; possible D gene TRBD1, 5 bases. The V and J ends lost 6 bases and 16 bases respectively, with 25 bases between them. From germline, CDR1 is KGHSH and CDR2 LQKENI. The CDR3 extends over 14 amino acids. CDR3 residues: CASSQTDGRTKFFF. In nucleotides, the CDR3 is TGTGCCAGCTCCCAGACGGACGGAAGGACAAAATTCTTCTTC.

The V call is TRBV11-2, the J call TRBJ2-3; D might be TRBD2 (5 bases). CDR3 size: 18 residues. V was trimmed by 3 bases and J by 1 base, leaving 20 bases between them. Germline V gene sequence: CDR1 SGHAT, CDR2 FQNNGV. The CDR3 sequence: CASSFGPPSKPRTDTQYF. CDR3 nucleotide sequence: TGTGCCAGCAGCTTTGGCCCACCTAGCAAACCTCGCACAGATACGCAGTATTTT.

This chain links TRBV10-3 with TRBJ2-5; maybe TRBD1 (7 bases). CDR1 and CDR2 from the germline V gene are ENHRY and SYGVKD. Trimming took 7 bases from V and 3 from J, leaving 12 bases between them. The CDR3 has 13 amino acids. The CDR3 loop is CAINQGGKETQYF. The CDR3 coding sequence is TGTGCCATCAACCAGGGGGGTAAAGAGACCCAGTACTTC.

This clonotype occurred many times. This chain connects TRBV6-1 to TRBJ1-2; D may be TRBD1 (6 bases). The germline gives CDR1 MNHNS, CDR2 SASEGT. This CDR3 spans 13 amino acids. With 6 bases removed from V and 4 bases from J, the gap between germline ends came to 12 bases. For the CDR3, the DNA is TGTGCCAGCAGAGACAGGAGGGGCTATGGCTACACCTTC. Translated: CASRDRRGYGYTF.

V is TRBV15 and J is TRBJ1-4, with D hard to call. Germline V lookup: CDR1 LNHNV, CDR2 YYDKDF (reference sequence). V was trimmed by 5 bases and J by 8 bases, leaving 15 bases between them. CDR3 length: 14 residues. The CDR3 DNA is TGTGCCACCAGCCTACCGGGCGGAGGGGAAAAACTGTTTTTT. Translating gives CATSLPGGGEKLFF.

This clonotype was recorded a few times. The chain joins TRBV7-9 to TRBJ2-1; no definite D call. Germline V gene lookup returns CDR1 SEHNR and CDR2 FQNEAQ (reference sequence). The CDR3 is 12 amino acids. V lost 2 bases and J lost 7, with 6 bases in between. The CDR3 region has the DNA TGTGCCAGCAGCTTACTGATGAATGAGCAGTTCTTC. Amino acids: CASSLLMNEQFF.

CDR3 protein: CASSPLGIEQYF. The CDR3 region has the DNA TGTGCCAGCAGCCCCCTGGGTATCGAGCAGTACTTC. J is TRBJ2-7 and V is TRBV7-9; the D is unclear. This CDR3 is built from 12 residues. The germline V gene has CDR1 SEHNR and CDR2 FQNEAQ (reference sequence). The V gene lost 5 bases and the J gene lost 6 bases, with 11 bases spanning the gap.

In its sample, this clonotype was seen a few times. This chain joins TRBV6-1 and TRBJ1-1; TRBD1 agrees at 7 bases. With 7 bases clipped from V and 6 bases from J, the junction kept 8 bases outside the gene matches. This CDR3 has 13 amino acids. CDR1 is MNHNS, CDR2 SASEGT, per germline. DNA for the CDR3: TGTGCCAGCAAAAGGGGGCGCGGCGCTGAAGCTTTCTTT. Translated: CASKRGRGAEAFF.

The rearrangement uses TRBV19 and TRBJ2-1; D unresolved. The CDR3 runs 13 residues. Germline V lookup: CDR1 LNHDA, CDR2 SQIVND (reference sequence). The germline V and J ends were trimmed by 5 bases and 9 bases, with 14 bases remaining between them. The CDR3 loop is CASSPLPPSEQFF. The CDR3 coding sequence is TGTGCCAGTAGTCCCCTTCCCCCGAGTGAGCAGTTCTTC.

The chain links TRBV20-1 to TRBJ2-1; 8 bases are a match to TRBD2. The J segment lost 5 bases and the V segment lost 2 bases, leaving 8 bases of the junction unmatched. Germline lookup yields CDR1 DFQATT and CDR2 SNEGSKA (reference sequence). The CDR3 length is 15 residues. Here the CDR3 reads CSARSMAGGHNEQFF. In DNA form, the CDR3 reads TGCAGTGCTAGATCCATGGCGGGGGGCCACAATGAGCAGTTCTTC.

The J gene is TRBJ2-7, the V gene TRBV6-5, with D perhaps TRBD1 (6 bases). Germline V gene lookup returns CDR1 MNHEY and CDR2 SVGAGI. V was clipped by 4 bases and J by 4 bases, with 17 bases between them. This CDR3 is built from 15 residues. The DNA of the CDR3 is TGTGCCAGCAGTTTTTCCGACAGGCCCTTTTACGAGCAGTACTTC. Its translation is CASSFSDRPFYEQYF.

This clonotype has only a few counts. The chain recombines TRBV11-1 with TRBJ2-6; 12 bases are shared with TRBD2. Germline-derived CDR1 and CDR2 are SGHAT and FQDESV (reference sequence). The CDR3 contains 18 residues. V trimming: 7 bases; J trimming: 0 bases; junction bases outside the gene matches: 7. For the CDR3, the DNA is TGTGCCAGCAAGCGACTAGCGGGGGCCGCCTCTGGGGCCAACGTCCTGACTTTC. Translated, it gives CASKRLAGAASGANVLTF.

The chain links TRBV20-1 to TRBJ2-7; 12 bases map to TRBD2. V was clipped by 3 bases and J by 5 bases; unmatched bases: 5. CDR1 is DFQATT and CDR2 is SNEGSKA in the germline V gene (reference sequence). The CDR3 has 14 residues. The CDR3 loop reads CSARSSGRGHEQYF. The CDR3 DNA follows: TGCAGTGCTAGGTCTAGCGGGAGGGGACACGAGCAGTACTTC.

This chain joins TRBV11-2 and TRBJ2-7, with 13 positions matching TRBD2. Germline CDR1 reads SGHAT; CDR2 reads FQNNGV. The V segment lost 3 bases and the J segment 2 bases; nucleotides outside the gene matches: 7. This CDR3 is built from 17 residues. The CDR3 protein is CASSFGTSGVRPYEQYF. CDR3 nucleotides: TGTGCCAGCAGCTTCGGGACTAGCGGGGTAAGGCCCTACGAGCAGTACTTC. Together with reference TRBV11-2 and TRBJ2-7, the CDR3 gives the full variable domain: EAGVAQSPRYKIIEKRQSVAFWCNPISGHATLYWYQQILGQGPKLLIQFQNNGVVDDSQLPKDRFSAERLKGVDSTLKIQPAKLEDSAVYLCASSFGTSGVRPYEQYFGPGTRLTVT.

The chain employs TRBV5-1 and TRBJ2-1; no definite D call. V was cut by 2 bases and J by 0 bases, with 21 bases left in between. Germline-derived CDR1 and CDR2 are SGHRS and YFSETQ. The CDR3 loop spans 19 amino acids. This CDR3 is CASSFADKSVFSSYNEQFF. CDR3 coding DNA: TGCGCCAGCAGCTTTGCCGACAAGAGCGTTTTTAGCTCCTACAATGAGCAGTTCTTC.

The V gene is TRBV25-1, the J gene TRBJ1-1, with D hard to call. Trimming shortened V by 7 bases and J by 6 bases, and 12 bases separated the two germline ends. The CDR3 consists of 12 residues. Looked up from germline, CDR1 is MGHDK and CDR2 is SYGVNS. The CDR3 is CASKSIGAEAFF. CDR3 nucleotides: TGTGCCAGCAAATCCATTGGGGCTGAAGCTTTCTTT.

There are a few counts of this clonotype. The rearrangement links TRBV7-2 to TRBJ2-1; weak D call: TRBD2 (5 bases). This CDR3 contains 15 residues. The germline gives CDR1 SGHTA, CDR2 FQGNSA. V gave up 1 base and J gave up 6 bases, with 13 bases separating them. The CDR3 region is CASSLVAGARNEQFF. The CDR3 nucleotides are TGTGCCAGCAGCTTAGTGGCGGGCGCTCGCAATGAGCAGTTCTTC.

This clonotype was observed a handful of times. The CDR3 protein is CSVEDPTSSGRMTYNEQFF. For the CDR3, the DNA is TGCAGCGTTGAAGACCCCACGTCTAGCGGGAGGATGACCTACAATGAGCAGTTCTTC. This chain joins TRBV29-1 and TRBJ2-1; 11 bases are a match to TRBD2. V was clipped by 0 bases and J by 2 bases; unmatched bases: 12. The V gene's germline CDR1 is SQVTM and CDR2 ANQGSEA. This CDR3 has 19 amino acids.

The chain carries TRBV20-1 and TRBJ1-4, with D unresolved. With 5 bases removed from V and 0 bases from J, the gap between germline ends came to 13 bases. Germline values: CDR1 DFQATT, CDR2 SNEGSKA (reference sequence). CDR3 size: 15 residues. The CDR3 DNA follows: TGCAGTGCTCGATTATGGACTTCAACTAATGAAAAACTGTTTTTT. As protein: CSARLWTSTNEKLFF.

The rearrangement links TRBV25-1 to TRBJ2-5; unclear D gene. Trimming removed 3 bases from V and 1 base from J, with 3 bases in between. The CDR3 length is 12 residues. Per germline, CDR1 MGHDK and CDR2 SYGVNS. CDR3 region: CASSDIQETQYF. The CDR3 region has the DNA TGTGCCAGCAGTGACATCCAAGAGACCCAGTACTTC.